The 20 T cell receptor beta chains below all came from one sample that was sequenced in a study of early stage breast cancer tumors. This table comes from immunoSEQ multiplex PCR, and its TCRdb copy is limited to in-frame clones, with some not included. The data show over 40,000 clones, around 80% seen once. The sequenced sample was blood. Source of these receptors: a person aged 40 to 49 with breast cancer.

The chain couples TRBV6-1 to TRBJ2-7, with D perhaps TRBD2 (5 bases). V was pared by 6 bases and J by 3 bases, with 12 bases between. The CDR3 extends over 13 amino acids. Germline V CDR1 and CDR2: MNHNS, SASEGT. CDR3: CASRDGLFYEQYF. CDR3 nucleotides: TGTGCCAGCAGAGATGGACTGTTCTACGAGCAGTACTTC.

This rearrangement joins TRBV6-6 to TRBJ1-2, with 7 bases aligning to TRBD1. The germline V gene has CDR1 MNHNY and CDR2 SVGAGI (reference sequence). With V trimmed by 6 bases and J by 4 bases, 2 bases remained unmatched. The CDR3 loop spans 12 amino acids. CDR3 in amino acids: CASRQGSYGYTF. CDR3 bases: TGTGCCAGCAGACAGGGGAGCTATGGCTACACCTTC.

V usage is TRBV6-5 and J usage is TRBJ2-7; 10 nucleotides line up with TRBD2. Losses at the gene ends were 6 bases for V and 6 bases for J; bases not matched to a gene: 8. The germline V gene has CDR1 MNHEY and CDR2 SVGAGI. This CDR3 has 14 residues. The CDR3 DNA sequence: TGTGCCAGCAGGATAGCGGGAGGTGCGGGCGAGCAGTACTTC. It yields the protein CASRIAGGAGEQYF.

The genes are TRBV7-2 and TRBJ2-5; the match to TRBD2 covers 8 bases. Germline V CDR1 and CDR2: SGHTA, FQGNSA. The J segment lost 6 bases and the V segment lost 5 bases, leaving 5 bases of the junction unmatched. The CDR3 totals 13 residues. The DNA of the CDR3 is TGTGCCAGCAGCCCGACGGGGGGGCAGACCCAGTACTTC. Translation gives CASSPTGGQTQYF.

The chain is built from TRBV2 and TRBJ1-1, with unresolved D. Per the germline V gene, CDR1 is SNHLY and CDR2 is FYNNEI. V gave up 5 bases and J gave up 1 base, with 8 bases separating them. This CDR3 region has 13 residues. In DNA form, the CDR3 reads TGTGCCAGCAGTCGGTCAGGGAACACTGAAGCTTTCTTT. Amino acid sequence: CASSRSGNTEAFF.

This rearrangement joins TRBV19 to TRBJ2-6; the D is unclear. V shed 4 bases and J shed 2 bases, with 9 bases lying between them. This CDR3 comprises 15 residues. Germline values: CDR1 LNHDA, CDR2 SQIVND (reference sequence). The CDR3 region has the DNA TGTGCCAGTAGTACCCTTGGGGCTGGGGCCAACGTCCTGACTTTC. This translates into CASSTLGAGANVLTF.

The J gene is TRBJ2-2, the V gene TRBV16, with 14 bases identical to TRBD2. Trimming removed 4 bases from V and 6 bases from J; junction bases left unmatched: 4. CDR1 is KGHSY, CDR2 FQNENV, per germline. The CDR3 loop spans 16 amino acids. Written as DNA, the CDR3 is TGTGCCAGCAGCCGGACTAGCGGGAGGCGGTCCGGGGAGCTGTTTTTT. Amino acids: CASSRTSGRRSGELFF.

The V gene is TRBV5-1, the J gene TRBJ2-1; 9 positions agree with TRBD2. The length of the CDR3 is 16 residues. In germline, CDR1 is SGHRS, CDR2 YFSETQ. J was trimmed by 6 bases and V by 0 bases; bases with no gene match: 7. The CDR3 DNA follows: TGCGCCAGCAGCTTGGAGTTAGCGGGAGTGGTCAATGAGCAGTTCTTC. The encoded protein is CASSLELAGVVNEQFF.

V is TRBV2 and J is TRBJ2-7; D remains unclear. The CDR3 has 12 residues. Looked up from germline, CDR1 is SNHLY and CDR2 is FYNNEI. V lost 8 bases, J lost 4 bases, and 12 bases lay in between. The CDR3 is CASGPVAYEQYF. In DNA, the CDR3 is TGTGCCAGCGGGCCGGTTGCATACGAGCAGTACTTC.

The chain employs TRBV11-3 and TRBJ2-1; D gene uncertain. CDR3 length: 14 residues. The V end lost 1 base, the J end lost 4 bases, and 8 bases lay between the germline ends. Germline V CDR1 and CDR2: SGHNT, YENEEA. This chain's CDR3 is CASSLGNNYNEQFF. CDR3 in DNA: TGTGCCAGCAGCTTAGGCAACAATTACAATGAGCAGTTCTTC. Variable domain in full (rest from reference TRBV11-3 and TRBJ2-1): EAGVVQSPRYKIIEKKQPVAFWCNPISGHNTLYWYLQNLGQGPELLIRYENEEAVDDSQLPKDRFSAERLKGVDSTLKIQPAELGDSAVYLCASSLGNNYNEQFFGPGTRLTVL.

J is TRBJ2-3 and V is TRBV11-2; D possibly corresponds to TRBD2 (6 bases). CDR1 is SGHAT, CDR2 FQNNGV, per germline. Trimming left V 4 bases short and J 4 bases short, with 15 bases between. The CDR3 totals 15 residues. The CDR3 region is CASSSSGGISDTQYF. The CDR3 coding sequence is TGTGCCAGCAGCTCAAGTGGCGGGATCTCAGATACGCAGTATTTT.

CDR3 nucleotide sequence: TGCAGCGCAGCGGCTAGCGGTTACAATGAGCAGTTCTTC. It codes for CSAAASGYNEQFF. V is TRBV29-1 and J is TRBJ2-1; 7 positions agree with TRBD2. Germline values: CDR1 SQVTM, CDR2 ANQGSEA. After removal of 7 bases from V and 4 bases from J, the junction contained 7 bases not matched to a gene. CDR3 length: 13 amino acids.

The chain links TRBV14 to TRBJ1-1, with D perhaps matching TRBD1 (6 bases). The CDR3 contains 14 residues. From germline, CDR1 is SGHDN and CDR2 FVKESK. Between the trimmed V and J ends, which lost 5 bases and 6 bases, there was a span of 16 bases. CDR3 coding DNA: TGTGCCAGCAGCGAGCGAGGGGGGAGCGCTGAAGCTTTCTTT. Amino acid sequence: CASSERGGSAEAFF.

V usage is TRBV7-9 and J usage is TRBJ2-5; 15 bases are shared with TRBD2. Germline trimming cut 4 bases from V and 4 bases from J; bases unmatched to any gene: 7. This CDR3 is built from 17 residues. In germline, CDR1 is SEHNR, CDR2 FQNEAQ (reference sequence). CDR3 loop: CASSSGLAGGPRETQYF. The CDR3 DNA reads TGTGCCAGCAGCTCGGGACTAGCGGGAGGCCCCCGAGAGACCCAGTACTTC.

The gene calls are TRBV2 and TRBJ2-3; 7 nucleotides match TRBD2. Germline-derived CDR1 and CDR2 are SNHLY and FYNNEI. CDR3 length: 16 residues. The J segment lost 2 bases and the V segment lost 1 base, leaving 6 bases of the junction unmatched. CDR3 nucleotide sequence: TGTGCCAGCAGTGAAGATCGCGGGAGCCTCACAGATACGCAGTATTTT. Protein sequence: CASSEDRGSLTDTQYF.

The CDR3 protein is CASPAPKAGVWEQYF. The CDR3 DNA reads TGTGCCAGCCCAGCCCCCAAAGCGGGAGTATGGGAGCAGTACTTC. The J gene is TRBJ2-7, the V gene TRBV14; TRBD2 matches at 8 bases. Germline V lookup: CDR1 SGHDN, CDR2 FVKESK. The CDR3 is 15 amino acids. J gave up 7 bases and V 8 bases, and 16 bases lay outside the gene matches.

This chain uses TRBV15 with TRBJ2-7; no definite D call. This CDR3 is built from 19 residues. Germline-derived CDR1 and CDR2 are LNHNV and YYDKDF (reference sequence). Trimming left V 0 bases short and J 3 bases short, with 24 bases between. As DNA, the CDR3 is TGTGCCACCAGCAGAGATCCCCCTCCCGTTGGGCAGCTCAGCTACGAGCAGTACTTC. Translation gives CATSRDPPPVGQLSYEQYF. The full variable domain, rest sourced from reference TRBV15 and TRBJ2-7, is DAMVIQNPRYQVTQFGKPVTLSCSQTLNHNVMYWYQQKSSQAPKLLFHYYDKDFNNEADTPDNFQSRRPNTSFCFLDIRSPGLGDTAMYLCATSRDPPPVGQLSYEQYFGPGTRLTVT.

The chain has TRBV6-5 and TRBJ1-1, with D possibly being TRBD1 (5 bases). V was clipped by 2 bases and J by 4 bases, with 14 bases between them. Germline V gene sequence: CDR1 MNHEY, CDR2 SVGAGI. CDR3 length: 15 residues. The CDR3 DNA reads TGTGCCAGCAGTTACACCCAGGGATACGGCACTGAAGCTTTCTTT. Residues: CASSYTQGYGTEAFF.

The CDR3 nucleotides are TGTGCCTGGAGCCCTAGCGGGAGGGCCTTAGAGACCCAGTACTTC. Its protein product is CAWSPSGRALETQYF. J is TRBJ2-5 and V is TRBV30; 12 nucleotides align to TRBD2. The junction had 6 bases not matched to a gene; V was cut back by 3 bases and J by 4 bases. In germline, CDR1 is GTSNPN, CDR2 SVGIG (reference sequence). This CDR3 spans 15 amino acids. Combining the CDR3 with reference TRBV30 and TRBJ2-5 gives the whole variable domain SQTIHQWPATLVQPVGSPLSLECTVEGTSNPNLYWYRQAAGRGLQLLFYSVGIGQISSEVPQNLSASRPQDRQFILSSKKLLLSDSGFYLCAWSPSGRALETQYFGPGTRLLVL.

This rearrangement joins TRBV6-1 to TRBJ2-5; TRBD2 matches 7 bases. Germline assignment: CDR1 MNHNS and CDR2 SASEGT. This CDR3 is built from 13 residues. J lost 5 bases, V lost 5 bases, and 5 bases had no gene match. CDR3 loop: CASSTGLGETQYF. The CDR3 DNA is TGTGCCAGCAGTACTGGACTAGGGGAGACCCAGTACTTC.